The present TCR beta chain was sequenced within a study of shared clonotypes between healthy human individuals (dated by TCRdb to about 2020). Regarding the complete study: The cohort included three men and a couple of women between 18 and 49 years of age. For each donor, CD4 naive and CD4 memory were each run on three plates, CD8 naive on two plates, and CD8 memory on one plate. To estimate repertoire size and how much clonotypes are shared between individuals, the study performed deep sequencing of blood TCR repertoires from a few healthy adults. Different laboratories and diverse techniques were used to prepare libraries and sequence TCR repertoires, to increase sequencing depth and limit assay-specific biases. Each donor's leukapheresis produced roughly between about 0.8 and 8.9 billion PBMCs. Overall study outcomes, separate from this receptor: Because the study included a small number of donors, the genetic and exposure-history diversity represented was limited. Incomplete sequencing was indicated by rarefaction of sorted-subset datasets, despite the large sequencing depth. Pairwise subsampling indicated that sequencing depth was expected to affect the degree of clonotype sharing among donors. Sampling was restricted to blood, and TCR repertoires in tissue are likely to differ from TCR repertoires in blood. Compared with non-shared clonotypes, clonotypes shared by all four sorted-subset donors had higher generation probabilities. Across four donors, roughly 5.1% of naive CD4, roughly 3.4% of naive CD8, around 2.1% of memory CD4, and roughly 0.4% of memory CD8 clonotypes were shared. Naive subsets generally had larger estimated clonotype richness than memory subsets did.

From a lookup of the germline V gene (reference sequence), CDR1 and CDR2 are GTSNPN and SVGIG. V drops 5 bases and J drops 3 bases, leaving 11 bases in between. Taken from cysteine to phenylalanine, the CDR3 has 13 residues. Only the CDR3 DNA stays, 39 bases, in frame from base 1. The donors were healthy, HIV-negative adults with no recently reported acute infections or vaccinations. Every donor was a Caucasian adult residing in Nashville, Tennessee, USA. CD4+ T cells were enriched by magnetic negative selection, after which naive cells were positively selected on CD45RA and the negative fraction was taken as the memory subset. After blood collection by leukapheresis, PBMCs were isolated using Ficoll-Histopaque density gradient centrifugation and then cryopreserved in the vapor phase of liquid nitrogen. Analytical flow cytometry was used to check the purity and quantity of each magnetically sorted T cell population. From each sorted fraction, genomic DNA was isolated and quantified by UV absorbance on a Nanodrop 2000c.

TCR CDR3 regions were amplified from genomic DNA by multiplex PCR using the deep immunoSEQ assay. For each cell subset, the extracted genomic DNA was distributed evenly across all wells of several immunoSEQ 96-well plates, and each plate served as one replicate. For sorted subsets, around 0.2 ug genomic DNA, equal to about 30,000 T cell genomes, was loaded into each replicate PCR. Purified libraries were quantified with a Qubit 3.0 fluorometer, sized on a Bioanalyzer 2100, and re-quantified with the KAPA Library Quantification kit. Every immunoSEQ 96-well plate was sequenced on a dedicated single-read 150-cycle Illumina NextSeq 550 flow cell. On the study's bioinformatics: Because only junctional sequences without quality scores were contained in the immunoSEQ output, filtering matching that applied to full-length reads could not be performed. Sequences were annotated with PyIR, a Python wrapper for IgBLAST v1.9, using IMGT germline references to assign V/J genes and CDR3. Reads were removed for weak V/J assignments (E-value above 1e-6), missing CDR3, stop codons, out-of-frame junctions, or ambiguous translated residues. V3J clonotypes were defined as sequences sharing the same inferred V gene, J gene, and CDR3 amino acid sequence. To compute the percentage overlap between repertoires, the number of shared unique clonotypes was divided by the size of the smaller repertoire. Repertoire richness was assessed with RTK rarefaction, the Chao1 estimator, and Recon v2.1 estimates of unobserved clonotypes. Generation probabilities for all TCRbeta clonotypes obtained by the gDNA method from four donors were computed using OLGA. TCRdb provides this immuneACCESS table in a form limited to in-frame rearrangements. Some clones are lacking; in checked studies, under half of them reflect an unresolved V gene, and why the rest are absent is not known. V and J calls and clone size come straight from that table; D and trimming were deduced from the DNA. This sample gives more than 2 million clones in total; about 95% of them show up just once. Of the sample, around 0.13% is held by the ten largest clones.

This clone is a singleton in its sample. The antigen this receptor binds is unknown. Per-nucleotide qualities are absent, and no much larger clonotype sits a single base away. Sequenced: naive CD4+ T cells sorted from blood. In the paper's terms, the cell subset or site label means: CD45RA+ positively selected. The sequence is built from TRBV30 and TRBJ2-1; a confident D gene designation cannot be given. The sequence was collected from a man aged 18 to 29 in good health. The DNA sequence is TGTGCCTGGGCCCCGGTAGGCTACAATGAGCAGTTCTTC. It codes for CAWAPVGYNEQFF.